This T cell receptor beta chain is drawn from a study of blood T cell repertoires in COVID-19. Study details: Collection of acute and convalescent COVID-19 samples took place in the United States, Italy and Spain. PBMCs, B-cell-depleted T cells, or T cells provided the cDNA or gDNA that made up the material.

Per the original data handling: Reference gene primer amplification gave nucleated cell count estimates. Libraries were prepared by immunoSEQ multiplex PCR; TCRdb keeps only in-frame clonotypes and omits some of them. The V and J calls and clone size come from that table; D and trimming were worked out from the DNA. The data hold 55,000 to 75,000 clones, with 65% to 80% observed a single time. The CDR3 covers 16 residues. Trimming stripped 2 bases from V and 5 bases from J, with 15 bases between. Germline V lookup: CDR1 KGHSH, CDR2 LQKENI. The chain links TRBV18 to TRBJ1-4; perhaps TRBD1 as D (5 bases). The specimen was peripheral blood. This TCR came from a man aged 55-75 years with acute or convalescent COVID-19. CDR3 residues: CASSPSSLGGNEKLFF. The CDR3 bases are TGTGCCAGCTCACCATCAAGCCTTGGGGGGAATGAAAAACTGTTTTTT.